The 14 T cell receptor beta chains below all came from one sample that was sequenced in a study of tumor-infiltrating lymphocytes in glioblastoma multiforme. TCRB libraries came from RNA via three nested multiplex PCR rounds. TCRdb itself ran the multiplex PCR reads through MiXCR, one entry per CDR3 protein. The sample shows more than 10,000 distinct CDR3 sequences, approximately 71% of them seen only once. Material: brain tumor tissue. These receptors were collected from a male donor with glioblastoma.

Note on this clonotype: At one end the junction does not follow the germline gene, possibly because of a read error. The V call is TRBV4-2, the J call TRBJ1-5, with TRBD1 as a possible D gene (5 bases). There are 13 residues in the CDR3. Germline V CDR1 and CDR2: LGHNA, YNFKEQ. The CDR3 loop is CASSQEGVRPQQF. In DNA form, the CDR3 reads TGTGCCAGCAGCCAAGAAGGGGTTCGGCCCCAGCAATTT.

Written as DNA, the CDR3 is TGTGCCAGCAGCTTCTCTAGCCGAACACTATACAAGCAGTACTTC. Encoded protein: CASSFSSRTLYKQYF. The rearrangement uses TRBV11-2 and TRBJ2-7; possible D gene TRBD2, 5 bases. In germline, CDR1 is SGHAT, CDR2 FQNNGV. The CDR3 loop spans 15 amino acids. V dropped 3 bases and J dropped 8 bases, with 20 bases sitting between them.

A word on this clonotype: The missing conserved phenylalanine or tryptophan at the end of this CDR3 makes a read error likely. This chain connects TRBV30 to TRBJ1-5; D is ambiguous. The CDR3 runs to 12 residues. CDR1 and CDR2 from the germline V gene are GTSNPN and SVGIG (reference sequence). The chain's CDR3 is CAWSLGKQPQHY. CDR3 bases: TGTGCCTGGAGTCTCGGCAAGCAGCCTCAGCATTAT.

With regard to this clonotype: This likely comes from a read error, as the CDR3 has no conserved phenylalanine or tryptophan at its end. This chain joins TRBV20-1 and TRBJ2-4, with 10 bases identical to TRBD1. This CDR3 has 19 amino acids. Looked up from germline, CDR1 is DFQATT and CDR2 is SNEGSKA (reference sequence). CDR3 loop: CSARDPDRGIRKAKKIQYL. The CDR3 DNA follows: TGCAGTGCTAGAGACCCGGACAGGGGGATCCGGAAAGCCAAAAAGATTCAGTACCTC.

This clonotype rates as medium-sized. V is TRBV14 and J is TRBJ2-1, with a weak D call TRBD2 (5 bases). CDR1 SGHDN and CDR2 FVKESK come from the germline V gene. The germline V and J ends were trimmed by 0 bases and 7 bases, with 19 bases remaining between them. This CDR3 is built from 17 residues. The CDR3: CASSQDTRLAFFNEQFF. In DNA form, the CDR3 reads TGTGCCAGCAGCCAAGATACTCGGCTAGCATTTTTTAATGAGCAGTTCTTC.

The chain employs TRBV29-1 and TRBJ2-3; no firm D call. The CDR3 extends over 13 amino acids. Trimming took off 1 base at V and 4 bases at J, with 9 bases between the two ends. Germline CDR1 is SQVTM and CDR2 is ANQGSEA. CDR3 in DNA: TGCAGCGTTGAAGGTAGAGACGCAGATACGCAGTATTTT. This gives the protein CSVEGRDADTQYF.

The chain uses TRBV5-1 and TRBJ2-4; the D gene is possibly TRBD2 (7 bases). The V gene lost 4 bases and the J gene lost 9 bases, with 26 bases spanning the gap. CDR3 length: 17 amino acids. The germline gives CDR1 SGHRS, CDR2 YFSETQ. DNA of the CDR3: TGCGCCAGCAGCGAGGGGACTGGCGGGGGCGGCGGGACCATTCAGTACTTC. Protein: CASSEGTGGGGGTIQYF.

This chain links TRBV6-1 with TRBJ1-6; 9 nucleotides align to TRBD1. CDR3 length: 14 amino acids. With 4 bases clipped from V and 5 bases from J, the junction kept 0 bases outside the gene matches. Germline V lookup: CDR1 MNHNS, CDR2 SASEGT. The CDR3 is CASSGQGDNSPLHF. The DNA for the CDR3 is TGTGCCAGCAGTGGACAGGGGGATAATTCACCCCTCCACTTT.

For this clonotype: Possible read error: a much larger clone is one base away. V gene TRBV12-3 or TRBV12-4 combines with J gene TRBJ2-1; D is uncertain. Between the trimmed V and J ends, which lost 9 bases and 7 bases, there was a span of 10 bases. This CDR3 is 11 amino acids long. The CDR3 DNA follows: TGTGCCAGTTCCGAGGTGAATGAGCAGTTCTTC. Translating it yields CASSEVNEQFF.

The chain has TRBV11-2 and TRBJ2-7, with D unclear. V was clipped by 5 bases and J by 4 bases, with 21 bases between them. The CDR3 is 16 amino acids. CDR1 and CDR2 (germline): SGHAT, FQNNGV. The CDR3 region has the DNA TGTGCCAGCAGCCCCCTAGGTCGGATAGACAATTACGAGCAGTACTTC. Translation: CASSPLGRIDNYEQYF.

The chain has TRBV6-1 and TRBJ2-4, with 7 bases that match TRBD2. The V and J ends lost 8 bases and 8 bases, in that order; junction bases with no gene match: 3. The germline V gene encodes CDR1 MNHNS and CDR2 SASEGT. This CDR3 contains 11 residues. The CDR3 here is CASLGRDIQYF. The CDR3, as DNA: TGTGCCAGCCTAGGGAGGGACATTCAGTACTTC.

The chain joins TRBV28 to TRBJ2-1, with 9 bases fitting TRBD1. The V segment lost 5 bases and the J segment 5 bases; nucleotides outside the gene matches: 7. The CDR3 consists of 15 residues. Looked up from germline, CDR1 is MDHEN and CDR2 is SYDVKM. Written as DNA, the CDR3 is TGTGCCAGCAGTACACCCGGGACAGGGAACAATGAGCAGTTCTTC. This translates into CASSTPGTGNNEQFF.

With regard to this clonotype: The conserved closing phenylalanine or tryptophan is absent in this CDR3, likely reflecting a read error. This chain joins TRBV14 and TRBJ2-3, with 7 nucleotides matching TRBD2. V shed 6 bases and J 8 bases; nucleotides not matched to a gene: 8. CDR1 and CDR2 (germline): SGHDN, FVKESK. The CDR3 runs 13 residues. The CDR3 is CASRQSPGGTQYL. CDR3 in DNA: TGTGCCAGCAGACAATCGCCGGGAGGTACGCAGTATTTG.

In regard to this clonotype: The conserved phenylalanine or tryptophan is not found at the CDR3 terminus, so this likely reflects a read error. The rearrangement joins TRBV5-1 to TRBJ2-7; D is undetermined. Germline CDR1 SGHRS, CDR2 YFSETQ. V was shortened by 1 base and J by 5 bases, with 10 bases between the two germline ends. The CDR3 has 13 residues. The CDR3 DNA sequence: TGCGCCAGCAGCTTGATAAAGGGCCACGAGCAGTACTAC. Encoded protein: CASSLIKGHEQYY.